The 15 T cell receptor beta chains below all came from one sample that was sequenced in a study of T-cell memory formation after mild COVID-19. MiXCR was run by TCRdb on the 5' RACE reads, yielding one entry per CDR3 protein. The sample shows about 360,000 distinct CDR3 sequences, around 14% of them seen only once. The source material was PBMCs or a T cell subset sorted from them (not recorded which). All receptors derive from a man between 18 and 35 years old who had mild COVID-19 (a few samples of this study predate the infection). Cell type and time point are not known.

This clonotype came up a few times. The chain employs TRBV5-1 and TRBJ1-1; weak D call: TRBD1 (5 bases). The CDR3 sequence is 15 residues long. CDR1 is SGHRS and CDR2 is YFSETQ in the germline V gene. V lost 4 bases, J lost 4 bases, and 17 bases lay in between. The CDR3 region is CASSTIFSGGTEAFF. CDR3 DNA: TGCGCCAGCAGCACTATCTTCTCCGGGGGCACTGAAGCTTTCTTT.

This chain uses TRBV20-1 with TRBJ2-5; D perhaps matches TRBD2 (6 bases). The CDR3 is 12 amino acids. Germline CDR1 and CDR2: DFQATT and SNEGSKA (reference sequence). Trimming removed 3 bases from V and 6 bases from J, with 11 bases in between. This CDR3 reads CSARPSVQTQYF. The CDR3 bases are TGCAGTGCTAGGCCTAGCGTCCAGACCCAGTACTTC.

The CDR3 DNA sequence: TGTGCCACCAGTGATTCAGGGACAGGGCTCGTTGGGGCCAACGTCCTGACTTTC. This gives the protein CATSDSGTGLVGANVLTF. This chain joins TRBV24-1 and TRBJ2-6, with TRBD1 identical over 9 bases. V shed 2 bases, J shed 3 bases, and the junction held 7 bases outside the gene matches. CDR1 is KGHDR, CDR2 SFDVKD, per germline. The CDR3 is 18 residues long.

This clonotype was seen a handful of times. The chain carries TRBV28 and TRBJ2-6; no clear D. Germline CDR1 is MDHEN and CDR2 is SYDVKM. V lost 1 base, J lost 0 bases, and 4 bases lay in between. The CDR3 runs to 15 residues. The CDR3 coding sequence is TGTGCCAGCAGTTTATACGGCTCTGGGGCCAACGTCCTGACTTTC. Its translation is CASSLYGSGANVLTF.

This clonotype was recorded a few times. This rearrangement joins TRBV27 to TRBJ1-5, with D possibly TRBD1 on 6 matching bases. V gave up 3 bases and J gave up 5 bases, with 14 bases separating them. Germline values: CDR1 MNHEY, CDR2 SMNVEV (reference sequence). CDR3 length: 15 residues. The CDR3: CASSFLSSGDQPQHF. CDR3 sequence (DNA): TGTGCCAGCAGTTTTCTCAGTTCAGGGGATCAGCCCCAGCATTTT.

This clonotype has just a few counts. The chain joins TRBV18 to TRBJ1-1; the D gene is possibly TRBD1 (5 bases). This CDR3 is 13 amino acids long. Deletions cut 6 bases from V and 4 bases from J, with 12 bases between. Germline CDR1 KGHSH, CDR2 LQKENI. The CDR3 DNA reads as TGTGCCAGCTCTCGGGACGGGACCACTGAAGCTTTCTTT. Its protein is CASSRDGTTEAFF.

The chain is built from TRBV7-2 and TRBJ1-6; D remains ambiguous. CDR3 length equals 12 residues. The V gene lost 2 bases and the J gene lost 9 bases, with 5 bases spanning the gap. Germline assignment: CDR1 SGHTA and CDR2 FQGNSA. CDR3 coding DNA: TGTGCCAGCAGCTTATTCATTTCACCCCTCCACTTT. This sequence encodes CASSLFISPLHF.

This clonotype was counted a few times. The chain uses TRBV20-1 and TRBJ2-7, with 8 positions matching TRBD2. V was clipped by 3 bases and J by 4 bases; unmatched bases: 11. The CDR3 spans 15 residues. The germline V gene encodes CDR1 DFQATT and CDR2 SNEGSKA (reference sequence). CDR3 region: CSASPSGGRGYEQYF. The CDR3 DNA reads TGCAGTGCTAGTCCCTCGGGGGGGAGAGGGTACGAGCAGTACTTC.

The genes are TRBV28 and TRBJ2-2; 8 positions match TRBD1. The CDR3 spans 17 residues. CDR1 is MDHEN and CDR2 is SYDVKM in the germline V gene. V dropped 6 bases and J dropped 0; count of bases not matched to a gene: 9. DNA of the CDR3: TGTGCCAGCAGACAAAAAAACAGGGGGTCGAACACCGGGGAGCTGTTTTTT. Protein: CASRQKNRGSNTGELFF. Full variable domain (remainder filled in from reference TRBV28 and TRBJ2-2): DVKVTQSSRYLVKRTGEKVFLECVQDMDHENMFWYRQDPGLGLRLIYFSYDVKMKEKGDIPEGYSVSREKKERFSLILESASTNQTSMYLCASRQKNRGSNTGELFFGEGSRLTVL.

A few counts support this clonotype. The rearrangement links TRBV6-2 or TRBV6-3 to TRBJ2-1; 7 nucleotides match TRBD1. Trimming removed 2 bases from V and 7 bases from J; junction bases left unmatched: 5. Germline CDR1 and CDR2: MNHEY and SVGEGT. This CDR3 contains 14 residues. Here the CDR3 reads CASSYRQGVNEQFF. In nucleotides, the CDR3 is TGTGCCAGCAGTTACAGGCAGGGGGTAAATGAGCAGTTCTTC.

This chain joins TRBV27 and TRBJ2-7; D not resolved. Per germline, CDR1 MNHEY and CDR2 SMNVEV (reference sequence). The V gene lost 5 bases and the J gene lost 1 base, with 3 bases spanning the gap. The CDR3 covers 11 residues. The CDR3: CASSPSYEQYV. The CDR3 DNA reads TGTGCCAGCAGTCCGTCCTACGAGCAGTACGTC.

About this clonotype itself: This may come from a read error, since a much larger clone is one base off. The rearrangement joins TRBV6-1 to TRBJ1-1; D is unclear. V was shortened by 1 base and J by 5 bases, with 8 bases between the two germline ends. CDR3 length equals 13 residues. Germline lookup yields CDR1 MNHNS and CDR2 SASEGT. Written as DNA, the CDR3 is TGTGCCAGCAGTGAAGTGTACGAGACTGAAGCTTTCTTT. Its protein is CASSEVYETEAFF.

The genes are TRBV7-2 and TRBJ2-5; 9 bases are a match to TRBD2. The CDR3 runs to 15 residues. The germline gives CDR1 SGHTA, CDR2 FQGNSA. The V gene end was trimmed by 2 bases and the J gene end by 4 bases; junction bases not matched to a gene: 5. The CDR3 here is CASSLSGGYSETQYF. The CDR3, as DNA: TGTGCCAGCAGCTTAAGCGGGGGGTATTCAGAGACCCAGTACTTC. The complete variable domain, with remaining parts taken from reference TRBV7-2 and TRBJ2-5, reads GAGVSQSPSNKVTEKGKDVELRCDPISGHTALYWYRQSLGQGLEFLIYFQGNSAPDKSGLPSDRFSAERTGGSVSTLTIQRTQQEDSAVYLCASSLSGGYSETQYFGPGTRLLVL.

This clonotype has more than one count but fewer than ten. J is TRBJ1-5 and V is TRBV28; no clear D. Looked up from germline, CDR1 is MDHEN and CDR2 is SYDVKM. V was cut by 6 bases and J by 3 bases, with 15 bases left in between. The CDR3 is 15 residues long. The CDR3 bases are TGTGCCAGCAGCCTTTTGGAGGAGTACAATCAGCCCCAGCATTTT. It encodes CASSLLEEYNQPQHF.

The chain links TRBV4-1 to TRBJ2-1; maybe TRBD1 (6 bases). The V end was cut by 1 base, the J end by 7 bases, with 14 bases between. The germline gives CDR1 MGHRA, CDR2 YSYEKL. The CDR3 runs to 15 residues. Here the CDR3 reads CASSQGWGLGNEQFF. The CDR3 DNA sequence: TGCGCCAGCAGCCAAGGTTGGGGGCTAGGAAATGAGCAGTTCTTC.